These T cell receptor beta chains were read from a single sample in a study of blood T cells in healthy people across ages. TCRdb recomputed calls from the 5' RACE reads with MiXCR, one row per CDR3 protein. The repertoire holds some 800,000 distinct CDR3 sequences, 44% seen once, with roughly a fifth in the top ten. The sample taken for sequencing was blood. The receptors were sampled from a man aged 60 to 69 in good health. Each CDR3 is given with its conserved first and last residue. A D gene is named only where the DNA matches it firmly. A row's size may be missing; if present it is once, few, many or a size class.

cdr3_length	d_call	clone_size	v_call	j_call	cdr3_aa	cdr3_nt
14	NA	once	TRBV28	TRBJ2-5	CAGRKAEFQETQYF	TGTGCCGGCAGGAAAGCAGAGTTCCAAGAGACCCAGTACTTC
15	NA	NA	TRBV4-1	TRBJ2-7	CASSQPRGLAGEQYF	TGCGCCAGCAGCCAACCCCGGGGGCTAGCCGGCGAGCAGTACTTC
17	TRBD2	NA	TRBV5-1	TRBJ2-1	CASSQVTSGGLYNEQFF	TGCGCCAGCAGCCAGGTGACTAGCGGGGGCCTTTACAATGAGCAGTTCTTC
15	NA	NA	TRBV10-3	TRBJ1-5	CVISESAGGGQPQHF	TGTGTCATCAGTGAGTCAGCCGGGGGTGGTCAGCCCCAGCATTTT
13	NA	NA	TRBV9	TRBJ2-5	CASSSRILNEQYF	TGTGCCAGCAGCTCCCGGATCCTCAATGAGCAGTACTTC
17	TRBD2	NA	TRBV6-2/TRBV6-3	TRBJ2-7	CASSYLITGTTTYEQYF	TGTGCCAGCAGTTACTTAATTACCGGGACTACGACCTACGAGCAGTACTTC
15	TRBD2	few	TRBV7-2	TRBJ2-1	CASSLGTSANNEQFF	TGTGCCAGCAGCTTAGGGACTAGCGCAAACAATGAGCAGTTCTTC
18	NA	NA	TRBV5-1	TRBJ1-4	CASSPRPAIRGPNEKLFF	TGCGCCAGCAGCCCCCGACCGGCGATCAGGGGACCAAATGAAAAACTGTTTTTT
13	TRBD1	few	TRBV29-1	TRBJ2-1	CSDEGQGQPEQFF	TGCAGCGACGAGGGACAGGGCCAACCCGAGCAGTTCTTC
13	NA	NA	TRBV28	TRBJ2-7	CASSSGGRRVQYF	TGTGCCAGCAGTTCCGGGGGGCGACGGGTGCAGTACTTC
16	TRBD2	many	TRBV7-2	TRBJ2-3	CASSLLAGGGTDTQYF	TGTGCCAGCAGCCTACTAGCGGGGGGGGGCACAGATACGCAGTATTTT
15	NA	NA	TRBV4-3	TRBJ1-2	CASSPLPDSNYGYTF	TGCGCCAGCAGCCCTCTTCCCGACAGCAACTATGGCTACACCTTC
15	NA	NA	TRBV14	TRBJ2-4	CASSPGNGAWEEQYF	TGTGCCAGCAGCCCGGGAAATGGGGCCTGGGAGGAGCAGTACTTC
13	TRBD1	NA	TRBV5-5	TRBJ1-1	CASSLGDRGEAFF	TGTGCCAGCAGCTTGGGAGACAGGGGCGAAGCTTTCTTT
13	TRBD2	NA	TRBV7-9	TRBJ2-1	CVSSGASYNEQFF	TGTGTCAGCAGCGGGGCGAGTTACAATGAGCAGTTCTTC